Given below is one T cell receptor beta chain in context. Antigen: not known. This specimen belongs to a study of PD-L1 blockade in urothelial cancer. Study in general: Blood analysis took place 3 weeks (second dose) and 6 weeks after treatment start.

General study points: Those with durable benefit had larger increases in tumor-associated blood clones at 3 weeks.

The germline V gene encodes CDR1 MNHNY and CDR2 SVGAGI (reference sequence). The CDR3 length is 14 residues. Trimming removed 7 bases from V and 5 bases from J; junction bases left unmatched: 10. TCRdb's table, derived via immunoSEQ multiplex PCR, lists solely in-frame clones and lacks some. Found here are 17,000 or so clones, about nine tenths of them singletons; the top ten hold less than 6.5%. This sequence joins TRBV6-6 and TRBJ2-7; the match to TRBD1 covers 8 bases. The source material was PBMCs, sampled around atezolizumab (anti-PD-L1) treatment. This sequence was found in a man in his fifties or sixties with urothelial cancer. The CDR3 DNA reads as TGTGCCAGCAAGGTCAGGGGGCAAACCGACGAGCAGTACTTC. It is translated as CASKVRGQTDEQYF.